The rows below give T cell receptor beta chains drawn from one sample of a study of vaccination effects on CD4 cells after COVID-19. Method: immunoSEQ multiplex PCR; TCRdb's copy keeps in-frame clones and lacks some. Of approximately 30,000 clones listed, over 60% are singletons. The antigens these receptors bind are not known. The sequences come from CD4+ T cells from PBMCs cultured with SARS-CoV-2 spike peptides, collected after COVID-19 vaccination. These receptors were collected from a human donor who received a COVID-19 vaccine. The CDR3 runs from the conserved cysteine through the conserved F or W. Fields, in order: D gene, J gene, V gene, clone size, CDR3 DNA, CDR3 protein. D genes are given only for firm matches. Clone size, where shown, is once, few, many, or a class for clones that have expanded.

. TRBJ2-7 TRBV21-1 . TGTGCCAGCAGCAAGGGGTTGGACTCTTACGAGCAGTACTTC CASSKGLDSYEQYF
. TRBJ1-3 TRBV9 . TGTGCCAGCAGCCCCCTCGGGACGGTGACTGGAAACACCATATATTTT CASSPLGTVTGNTIYF
. TRBJ2-7 TRBV12-3/TRBV12-4 . TGTGCCAGCAGTTTCGTCTCATACGAGCAGTACTTC CASSFVSYEQYF
TRBD1 TRBJ1-1 TRBV6-5 . TGTGCCAGCAGCTTGACAGGGAGGGTTGAAGCTTTCTTT CASSLTGRVEAFF
. TRBJ1-5 TRBV6-5 . TGTGCCAGCAGTAGCTTGGCCCGTCGGGATCAGCCCCAGCATTTT CASSSLARRDQPQHF
. TRBJ2-7 TRBV3-1/TRBV3-2 . TGTGCCAGCAGCCTCCGGGGTGAGGGGACCTCCTACGAGCAGTACTTC CASSLRGEGTSYEQYF
TRBD1 TRBJ2-1 TRBV6-5 few TGTGCCAGCAGCCCCGGGACAGGGGGCAATGAGCAGTTCTTC CASSPGTGGNEQFF
. TRBJ2-6 TRBV5-1 . TGCGCCAGCAGCTTGGCCGGCGGACCTGGGGCCAACGTCCTGACTTTC CASSLAGGPGANVLTF
TRBD1 TRBJ2-1 TRBV6-5 . TGTGCCAGCAGTTTTTCGGACAGGGGGTCAGGTGAGCAGTTCTTC CASSFSDRGSGEQFF
. TRBJ2-4 TRBV21-1 few TGTGCCAGCAGCAACTGGGCAGGGGGCCCCAAAAACATTCAGTACTTC CASSNWAGGPKNIQYF
. TRBJ1-6 TRBV5-4 once TGTGCCAGCAGCTTGGCCGGGGGCGTAATTTATTCACCCCTCCACTTT CASSLAGGVIYSPLHF
. TRBJ2-7 TRBV20-1 . TGCAGTGCTAGTCAGGGAGCAAGGCTCTACGAGCAGTACTTC CSASQGARLYEQYF
. TRBJ1-3 TRBV6-5 . TGTGCCAGTTCGCCCGAATCTGGAAACACCATATATTTT CASSPESGNTIYF
. TRBJ2-3 TRBV25-1 . TGTGCCAGCAGTTTTGAGGGGGGGGGCACAGATACGCAGTATTTT CASSFEGGGTDTQYF
. TRBJ2-5 TRBV7-2 . TGTGCCAGCAGCTTTTTGGGCGGGAACTCCCAAGAGACCCAGTACTTC CASSFLGGNSQETQYF
. TRBJ1-2 TRBV6-5 . TGTGCCAGCAGTTCCCGAAGGACAGCTAACTATGGCTACACCTTC CASSSRRTANYGYTF
. TRBJ1-1 TRBV9 . TGTGCCAGCAGCGGGGGGACCCTCACGACTGAAGCTTTCTTT CASSGGTLTTEAFF
TRBD2 TRBJ2-5 TRBV11-2 . TGTGCCAGCAGCTCCACCAGACTAGCCGAGACCCAGTACTTC CASSSTRLAETQYF
TRBD2 TRBJ2-7 TRBV4-1 few TGCGCCAGCAGTCCCATCTTCGTAAGGACTAGCGAGCCAGAACTCTACGAGCAGTACTTC CASSPIFVRTSEPELYEQYF
. TRBJ2-1 TRBV6-5 . TGTGCCAGCAGTTACGCGATGGGGGGCTCCTACAATGAGCAGTTCTTC CASSYAMGGSYNEQFF
. TRBJ2-1 TRBV5-1 . TGCGCCAGCAGCTTAGCCACCCCTGGGATGATCAATGAGCAGTTCTTC CASSLATPGMINEQFF
. TRBJ2-7 TRBV18 . TGTGCCAGCTCACCACCGAAAGGGGGTCGATACGAGCAGTACTTC CASSPPKGGRYEQYF
. TRBJ1-2 TRBV27 few TGTGCCAGCAGACCCCAGGTGGACGGTAACTATGGCTACACCTTC CASRPQVDGNYGYTF
. TRBJ2-7 TRBV6-5 . TGTGCCAGCAGTAGGACAGTGAACTCCTACGAGCAGTACTTC CASSRTVNSYEQYF
. TRBJ1-3 TRBV28 few TGTGCCAGCAGGGCCCGGCGCCAAGGGGGCTCTGGAAACACCATATATTTT CASRARRQGGSGNTIYF
. TRBJ1-5 TRBV6-2/TRBV6-3 . TGTGCCAGCAGTTACCCCGGTCAGGGCAGGGGCAATCAGCCCCAGCATTTT CASSYPGQGRGNQPQHF
TRBD1 TRBJ2-7 TRBV5-6 few TGTGCCAGCAGCCAAGGACAGGGTTCCCTCTCCTACGAGCAGTACTTC CASSQGQGSLSYEQYF
TRBD1 TRBJ2-3 TRBV19 . TGTGCCAGTAGTATAGGAAGGACAGGGATTGTTACGCAGTATTTT CASSIGRTGIVTQYF
TRBD1 TRBJ1-2 TRBV19 . TGTGCCAGTACCGGGACAGGGGAGTACCTGCGGAACTATGGCTACACCTTC CASTGTGEYLRNYGYTF
. TRBJ1-3 TRBV5-5 . TGTGCCAGCAGCTGGGGGAATCCAGGCTCTGGAAACACCATATATTTT CASSWGNPGSGNTIYF
. TRBJ1-3 TRBV9 . TGTGCCAGCAGCGCGGGTCCGGATGGAAACACCATATATTTT CASSAGPDGNTIYF
TRBD1 TRBJ1-4 TRBV3-1/TRBV3-2 . TGTGCCAGCAGCCATACACTCCGGGACAGGGGAGGTGAAAAACTGTTTTTT CASSHTLRDRGGEKLFF
TRBD2 TRBJ2-1 TRBV3-1/TRBV3-2 . TGTGCCAGCAGCTCAAGAACTAGCGGAGGTGAGCAGTTCTTC CASSSRTSGGEQFF
. TRBJ1-6 TRBV5-4 few TGTGCCAGCAGCTTGGTTTCAGGGGCAGTTAATTCACCCCTCCACTTT CASSLVSGAVNSPLHF
. TRBJ1-5 TRBV7-9 . TGTGCCAGCAGCTTAGCGGGGGGGGCCCATCAGCCCCAGCATTTT CASSLAGGAHQPQHF
. TRBJ1-6 TRBV3-1/TRBV3-2 . TGTGCCAGCAGCCAAGATCAGGGCTCACCCCTCCACTTT CASSQDQGSPLHF
. TRBJ1-6 TRBV7-9 . TGTGCTGCGCGGGGGGCCGGATATAATTCACCCCTCCACTTT CAARGAGYNSPLHF
. TRBJ2-1 TRBV5-1 few TGCGCCAGCAGCCCCAGAATTGACCCTGGAGCTTCCTACAATGAGCAGTTCTTC CASSPRIDPGASYNEQFF
. TRBJ1-2 TRBV4-1 . TGCGCCAGCAGCCAAGGAGGAGTGGGCTATGGCTACACCTTC CASSQGGVGYGYTF
. TRBJ2-1 TRBV19 . TGTGCCAGTAGTATGTGGCCTAGAGACTCAATCGGGGAGCAGTTCTTC CASSMWPRDSIGEQFF